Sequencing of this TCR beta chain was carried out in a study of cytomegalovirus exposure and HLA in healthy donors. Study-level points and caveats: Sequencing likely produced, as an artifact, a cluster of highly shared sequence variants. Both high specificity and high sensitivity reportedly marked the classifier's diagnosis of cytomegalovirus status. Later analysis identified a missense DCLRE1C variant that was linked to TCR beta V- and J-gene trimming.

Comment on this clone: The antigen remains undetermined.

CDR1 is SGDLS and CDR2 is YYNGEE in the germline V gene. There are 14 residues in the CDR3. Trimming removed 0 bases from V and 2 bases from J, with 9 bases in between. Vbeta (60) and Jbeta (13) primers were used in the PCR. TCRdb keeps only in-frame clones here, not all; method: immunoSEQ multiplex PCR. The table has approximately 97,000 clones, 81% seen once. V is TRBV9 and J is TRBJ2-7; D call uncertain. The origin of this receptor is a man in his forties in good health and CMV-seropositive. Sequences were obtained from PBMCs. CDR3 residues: CASSVESSPYEQYF. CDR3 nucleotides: TGTGCCAGCAGCGTAGAGTCCAGTCCCTACGAGCAGTACTTC.